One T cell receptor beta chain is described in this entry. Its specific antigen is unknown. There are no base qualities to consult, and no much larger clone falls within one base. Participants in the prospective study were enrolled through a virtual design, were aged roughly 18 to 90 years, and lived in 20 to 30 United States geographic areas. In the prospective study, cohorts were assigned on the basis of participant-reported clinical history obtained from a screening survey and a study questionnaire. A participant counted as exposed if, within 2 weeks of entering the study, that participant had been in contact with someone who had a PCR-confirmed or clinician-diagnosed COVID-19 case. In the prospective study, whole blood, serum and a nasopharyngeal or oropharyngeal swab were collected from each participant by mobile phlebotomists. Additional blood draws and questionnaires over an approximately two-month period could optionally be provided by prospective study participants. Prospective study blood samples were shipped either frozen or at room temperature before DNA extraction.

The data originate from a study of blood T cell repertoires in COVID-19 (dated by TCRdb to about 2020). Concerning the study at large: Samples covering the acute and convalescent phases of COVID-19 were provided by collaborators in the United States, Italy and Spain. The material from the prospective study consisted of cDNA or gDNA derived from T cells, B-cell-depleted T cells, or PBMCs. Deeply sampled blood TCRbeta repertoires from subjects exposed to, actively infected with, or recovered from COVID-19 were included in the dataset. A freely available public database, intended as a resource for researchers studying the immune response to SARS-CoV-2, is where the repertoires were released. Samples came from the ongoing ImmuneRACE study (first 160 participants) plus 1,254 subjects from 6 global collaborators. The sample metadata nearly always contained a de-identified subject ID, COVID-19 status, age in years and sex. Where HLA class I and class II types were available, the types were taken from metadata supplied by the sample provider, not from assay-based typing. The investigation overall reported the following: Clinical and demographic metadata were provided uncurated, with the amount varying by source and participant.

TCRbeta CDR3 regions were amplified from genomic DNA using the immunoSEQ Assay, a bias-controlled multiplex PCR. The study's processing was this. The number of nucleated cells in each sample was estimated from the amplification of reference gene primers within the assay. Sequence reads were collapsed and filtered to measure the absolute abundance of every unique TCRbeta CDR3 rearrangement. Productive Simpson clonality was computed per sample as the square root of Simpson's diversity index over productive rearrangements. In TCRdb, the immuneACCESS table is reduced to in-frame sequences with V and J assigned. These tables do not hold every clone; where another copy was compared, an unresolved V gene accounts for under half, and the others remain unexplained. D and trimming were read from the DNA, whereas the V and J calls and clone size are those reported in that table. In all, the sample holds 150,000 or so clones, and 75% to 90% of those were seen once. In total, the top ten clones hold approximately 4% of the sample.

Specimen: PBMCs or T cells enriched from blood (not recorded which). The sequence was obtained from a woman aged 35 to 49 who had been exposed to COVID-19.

CDR3 sequence: CASSLGGPQETQYF. The nucleotide sequence reads TGTGCCAGCAGCCTGGGGGGGCCCCAAGAGACCCAGTACTTC. The chain uses TRBV9 and TRBJ2-5; 7 matching bases give a weak D call of TRBD2. Taken from the germline V gene, the CDR1 and CDR2 loops are SGDLS and YYNGEE. Inclusive of the bounding cysteine and phenylalanine, the CDR3 is 14 residues long. Just the 42-base CDR3 DNA is kept, in frame starting at base 1. V drops 4 bases and J drops 1 base, leaving 11 bases in between.